These 5 T cell receptor beta chains originate from one sample sequenced in a study of neoadjuvant anti-PD-1 for oral cavity cancer. Data came from immunoSEQ multiplex PCR; TCRdb stores just in-frame clones and leaves some out. The sample has under 10,000 clones, about 80% seen once; the top ten hold 4% to 5%. The sample's time point: after neoadjuvant nivolumab, at surgical resection. Sequencing used PBMCs, obtained after nivolumab (anti-PD-1) treatment. Every receptor here comes from a person aged 40 to 85 with oral cavity squamous cell carcinoma.

This clone has only a few counts. This chain connects TRBV19 to TRBJ1-1, with D unclear. Trimming pared 3 bases from V and 8 bases from J, leaving 10 bases between. CDR3 size: 12 residues. CDR1 LNHDA and CDR2 SQIVND come from the germline V gene (reference sequence). The CDR3 DNA is TGTGCCAGTAGTATTTGGGATGCGGAAGCTTTCTTT. Translating gives CASSIWDAEAFF.

The rearrangement uses TRBV4-1 and TRBJ1-1; D unresolved. The CDR3 consists of 16 residues. Trimming removed 4 bases at V and 6 bases at J, with 21 bases between. Looked up from germline, CDR1 is MGHRA and CDR2 is YSYEKL. The CDR3 region is CASSLQSDQSYAEAFF. The CDR3 DNA sequence: TGCGCCAGCAGCCTTCAATCAGACCAGTCTTACGCTGAAGCTTTCTTT.

The chain is built from TRBV18 and TRBJ1-1; D may be TRBD1 (6 bases). Germline V gene sequence: CDR1 KGHSH, CDR2 LQKENI. The V end lost 3 bases, the J end lost 1 base, and 9 bases lay between the germline ends. CDR3 length equals 14 residues. This CDR3 is CASSPGQKNTEAFF. The DNA for the CDR3 is TGTGCCAGCTCACCTGGACAGAAGAACACTGAAGCTTTCTTT.

The gene calls are TRBV5-1 and TRBJ2-7; 14 positions agree with TRBD2. This CDR3 has 17 amino acids. V shed 0 bases and J 6 bases; nucleotides not matched to a gene: 8. The germline V gene has CDR1 SGHRS and CDR2 YFSETQ. The CDR3 here is CASSLGPGLAGEIEQYF. DNA of the CDR3: TGCGCCAGCAGCTTGGGGCCGGGACTAGCGGGAGAGATCGAGCAGTACTTC.

J is TRBJ1-2 and V is TRBV28; a possible D gene is TRBD1 (5 bases). The germline gives CDR1 MDHEN, CDR2 SYDVKM. The CDR3 spans 14 residues. V dropped 4 bases and J dropped 4 bases, with 13 bases sitting between them. The CDR3 spells CASSWIQGGYGYTF. Written as DNA, the CDR3 is TGTGCCAGCAGTTGGATTCAGGGAGGCTATGGCTACACCTTC.